The TCR beta chain described here comes from a study of control samples from healthy donors and cancer patients (dated by TCRdb to 2018 to 2020). Turning to this clone: Its antigen has not been determined. Base qualities are not provided; no much larger clone lies one nucleotide away.

From the cysteine through the phenylalanine, the CDR3 covers 14 amino acids. Solely the CDR3 DNA is kept, with 42 bases framed from the first base. Ends trimmed: V by 5 bases, J by 6 bases; bases unmatched to a gene: 6. From a lookup of the germline V gene (reference sequence), CDR1 and CDR2 are LNHDA and SQIVND. Library method: the immunoSEQ multiplex PCR assay. TCRdb mirrors the immuneACCESS table, restricted to in-frame sequences. Some clones are absent from its copies; in checked studies, under half trace to an unresolved V gene, and the reason for the others is unknown. Recorded for this sample are under 200,000 clones; roughly 89% of them occurred a single time. The top ten hold roughly 1.6% of the sample.

The sequenced sample was blood. This clonotype was sampled from a woman aged 30 to 39 in good health. The chain couples TRBV19 to TRBJ1-2; the central 10 bases match TRBD1. The CDR3: CASSLTGQGNGYTF. The bases read TGTGCCAGTAGTCTGACGGGACAGGGGAATGGCTACACCTTC.